This T cell receptor (beta chain) derives from a study of human T cells and chemical hapten exposure. TCRdb reprocessed the RACE reads with MiXCR, giving one entry per CDR3 protein. The sample lists 85,000 to 130,000 distinct CDR3 sequences; roughly an eighth were seen once. This clonotype was recorded many times. Described time point: pre-sensitization, week 0. The sample's treatment: therapeutic diphenylcyclopropenone sensitization with weekly scalp DPC. Trimming at V came to 4 bases and at J to 5 bases, leaving 9 bases not matched to a gene. There are 14 residues in the CDR3. Germline loops: CDR1 SQVTM, CDR2 ANQGSEA.

The gene calls are TRBV29-1 and TRBJ1-1, with 8 bases fitting TRBD1. The sample in question was whole blood, obtained in connection with sensitization to the hapten diphenylcyclopropenone (DPC). The clonotype was recovered from a woman aged 45-65 years with alopecia areata. Some clones in this sample may be carry-over from other donors' samples. As DNA, the CDR3 is TGCAGCGTTGCCCGAGGACAGGGCGGTACTGAAGCTTTCTTT. Protein product: CSVARGQGGTEAFF.